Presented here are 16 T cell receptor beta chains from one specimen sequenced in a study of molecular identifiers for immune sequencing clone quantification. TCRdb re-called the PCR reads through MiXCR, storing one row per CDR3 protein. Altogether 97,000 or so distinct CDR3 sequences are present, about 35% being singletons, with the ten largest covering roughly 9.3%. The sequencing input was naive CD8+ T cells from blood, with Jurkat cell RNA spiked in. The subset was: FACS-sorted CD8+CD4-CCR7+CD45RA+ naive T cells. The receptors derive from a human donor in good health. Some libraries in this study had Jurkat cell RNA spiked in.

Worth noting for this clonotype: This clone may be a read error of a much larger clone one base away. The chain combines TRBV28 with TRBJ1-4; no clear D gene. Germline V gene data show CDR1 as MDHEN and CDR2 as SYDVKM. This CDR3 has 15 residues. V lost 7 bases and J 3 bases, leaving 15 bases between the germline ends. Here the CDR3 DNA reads TGTGCCAGCACCCGTACAAGGGCGGCTAATGAAAAACTGTTTTTT. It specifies CASTRTRAANEKLFF.

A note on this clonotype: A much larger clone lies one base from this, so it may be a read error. CDR3 sequence reads: CASILTGGSTEAFF. The CDR3 nucleotides read TGTGCCAGCATCCTCACAGGGGGCAGCACTGAAGCTTTCTTT. The gene calls are TRBV6-2 or TRBV6-3 and TRBJ1-1, with 9 nucleotides matching TRBD1. Trimming removed 7 bases from V and 4 bases from J; junction bases left unmatched: 7. The germline V gene encodes CDR1 MNHEY and CDR2 SVGEGT. This CDR3 has 14 residues.

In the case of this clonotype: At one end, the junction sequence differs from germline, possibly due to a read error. The CDR3 sequence is CDSSEDPYEQYF. CDR3 in DNA: TGCGACAGCAGTGAAGACCCCTACGAGCAGTACTTC. The V call is TRBV10-2, the J call TRBJ2-7, with D unresolved. Germline CDR1 reads WSHSY; CDR2 reads SAAADI. The CDR3 is made up of 12 amino acids.

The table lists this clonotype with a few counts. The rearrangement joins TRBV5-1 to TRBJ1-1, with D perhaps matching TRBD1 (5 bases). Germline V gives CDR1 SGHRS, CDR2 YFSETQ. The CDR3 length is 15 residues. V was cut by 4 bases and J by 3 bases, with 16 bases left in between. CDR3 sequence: CASSEGPHEDTEAFF. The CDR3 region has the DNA TGCGCCAGCAGCGAGGGGCCCCATGAAGACACTGAAGCTTTCTTT.

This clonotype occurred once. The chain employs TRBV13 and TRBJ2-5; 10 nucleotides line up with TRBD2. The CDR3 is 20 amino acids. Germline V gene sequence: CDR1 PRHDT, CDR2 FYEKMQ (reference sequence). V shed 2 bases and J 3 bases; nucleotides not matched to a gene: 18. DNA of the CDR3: TGTGCCAGCAGCTTACCTAGCGGGAGTTACCCAAACCCACAAGAAGAGACCCAGTACTTC. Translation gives CASSLPSGSYPNPQEETQYF.

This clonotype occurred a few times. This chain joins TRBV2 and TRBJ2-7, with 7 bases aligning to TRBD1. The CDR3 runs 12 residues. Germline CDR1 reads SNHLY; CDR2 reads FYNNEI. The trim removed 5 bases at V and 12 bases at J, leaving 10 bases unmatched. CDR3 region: CASSPEPGQMYF. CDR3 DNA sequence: TGTGCCAGCAGTCCTGAACCGGGACAGATGTACTTC.

The CDR3 spells CASSVGGTAYEQYF. As DNA, the CDR3 is TGTGCCAGCAGCGTAGGAGGGACCGCCTACGAGCAGTACTTC. The rearrangement links TRBV9 to TRBJ2-7, with D tentatively TRBD1 or TRBD2 (5 bases each). V was trimmed by 0 bases and J by 2 bases, leaving 9 bases between them. Germline loops: CDR1 SGDLS, CDR2 YYNGEE. The CDR3 length is 14 residues.

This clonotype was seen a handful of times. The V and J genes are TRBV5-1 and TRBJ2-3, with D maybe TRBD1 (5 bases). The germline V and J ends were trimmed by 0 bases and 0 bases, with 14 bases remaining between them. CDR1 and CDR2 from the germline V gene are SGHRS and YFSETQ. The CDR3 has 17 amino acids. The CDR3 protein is CASSLAIQELSTDTQYF. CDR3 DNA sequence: TGCGCCAGCAGCTTGGCAATACAGGAGCTTAGCACAGATACGCAGTATTTT.

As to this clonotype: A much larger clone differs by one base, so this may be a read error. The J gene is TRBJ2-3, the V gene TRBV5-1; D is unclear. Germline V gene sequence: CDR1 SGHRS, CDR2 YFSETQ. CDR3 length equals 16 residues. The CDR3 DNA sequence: TGCGCCAGCTGCTTGGAAGGACGTCCTAGCACAGATACGCAGTATTTT. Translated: CASCLEGRPSTDTQYF.

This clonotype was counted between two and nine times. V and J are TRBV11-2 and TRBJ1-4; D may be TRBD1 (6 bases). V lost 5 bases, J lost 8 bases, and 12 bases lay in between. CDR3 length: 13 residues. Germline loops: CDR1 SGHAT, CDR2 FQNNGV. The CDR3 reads CASSPWRGEKLFF. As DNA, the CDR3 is TGTGCCAGCAGCCCCTGGAGGGGGGAAAAACTGTTTTTT.

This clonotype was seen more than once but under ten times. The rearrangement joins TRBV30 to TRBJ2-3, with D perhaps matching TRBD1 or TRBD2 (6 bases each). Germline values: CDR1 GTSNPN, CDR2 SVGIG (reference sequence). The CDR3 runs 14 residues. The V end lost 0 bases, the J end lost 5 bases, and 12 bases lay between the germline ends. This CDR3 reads CAWSVSGAEDTQYF. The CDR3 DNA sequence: TGTGCCTGGAGTGTATCGGGGGCCGAAGATACGCAGTATTTT.

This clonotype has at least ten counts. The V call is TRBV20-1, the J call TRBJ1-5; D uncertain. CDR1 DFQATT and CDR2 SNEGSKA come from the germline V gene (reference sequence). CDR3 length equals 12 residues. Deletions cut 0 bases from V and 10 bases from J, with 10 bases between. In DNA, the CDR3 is TGCAGTGCTAGAGACCTATCAGGCCCCCAGCATTTT. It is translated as CSARDLSGPQHF.

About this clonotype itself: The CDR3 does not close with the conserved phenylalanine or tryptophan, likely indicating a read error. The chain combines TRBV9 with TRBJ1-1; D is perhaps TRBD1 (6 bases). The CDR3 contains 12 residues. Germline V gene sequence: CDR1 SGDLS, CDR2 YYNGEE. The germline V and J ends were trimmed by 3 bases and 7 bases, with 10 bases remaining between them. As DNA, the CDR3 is TGTGCCAGCAGCGCCGGGACAAATGAAGCTTTCTCT. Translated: CASSAGTNEAFS.

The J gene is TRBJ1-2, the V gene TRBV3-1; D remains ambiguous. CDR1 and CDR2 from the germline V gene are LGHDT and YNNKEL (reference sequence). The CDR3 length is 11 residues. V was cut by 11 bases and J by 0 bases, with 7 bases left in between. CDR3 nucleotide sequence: TGTGCCCAGAAAGCTAACTATGGCTACACCTTC. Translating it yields CAQKANYGYTF.

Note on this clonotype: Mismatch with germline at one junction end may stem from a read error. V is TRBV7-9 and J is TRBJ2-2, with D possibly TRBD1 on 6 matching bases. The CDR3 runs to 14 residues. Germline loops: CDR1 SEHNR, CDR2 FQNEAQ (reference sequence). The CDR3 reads CASCLTGNPGELFF. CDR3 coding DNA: TGTGCCAGCTGCTTAACAGGGAATCCCGGGGAGCTGTTTTTT. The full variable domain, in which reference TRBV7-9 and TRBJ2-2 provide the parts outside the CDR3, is DTGVSQNPRHKITKRGQNVTFRCDPISEHNRLYWYRQTLGQGPEFLTYFQNEAQLEKSRLLSDRFSAERPKGSFSTLEIQRTEQGDSAMYLCASCLTGNPGELFFGEGSRLTVL.

The CDR3 nucleotides read TGTGCCAGCAGCGTCGGGTGGTCGGAGTTGGACGAGCAGTACTTC. This encodes CASSVGWSELDEQYF. The chain links TRBV9 to TRBJ2-7, with no clear D. Germline lookup yields CDR1 SGDLS and CDR2 YYNGEE. The germline V and J ends were trimmed by 2 bases and 5 bases, with 17 bases remaining between them. The CDR3 covers 15 residues.